The sequence of this TCR beta chain was determined in a study of CD8 T cells in Susac syndrome. Healthy donors constituted the control group, matched for age and sex. When the RNA was reverse transcribed, random hexamers were used with an input of roughly 0.5 to 1 ug. Across 54 Vbeta and 13 Jbeta, immunoSEQ multiplex PCR amplified TCR beta CDR3. One entry per CDR3 protein, called by TCRdb with MiXCR from the immunoSEQ multiplex PCR reads. Among about 120,000 distinct CDR3 sequences, around 90% were seen once, and the ten largest hold 0.11% to 0.15%. The CDR3 sequence is 12 residues long. The junction had 7 bases not matched to a gene; V was cut back by 6 bases and J by 10 bases. Germline V gene data show CDR1 as LGHDT and CDR2 as YNNKEL (reference sequence). The table lists this clonotype with a few counts.

The chain is built from TRBV3-1 and TRBJ2-7, with 9 bases lining up with TRBD2. Sequencing was performed on CD4+ T cells from PBMCs. This TCR was recovered from a human donor in good health. The CDR3 nucleotides read TGTGCCAGCAGGCGTAGCGGGAGTGAACAGTACTTC. Its protein is CASRRSGSEQYF.